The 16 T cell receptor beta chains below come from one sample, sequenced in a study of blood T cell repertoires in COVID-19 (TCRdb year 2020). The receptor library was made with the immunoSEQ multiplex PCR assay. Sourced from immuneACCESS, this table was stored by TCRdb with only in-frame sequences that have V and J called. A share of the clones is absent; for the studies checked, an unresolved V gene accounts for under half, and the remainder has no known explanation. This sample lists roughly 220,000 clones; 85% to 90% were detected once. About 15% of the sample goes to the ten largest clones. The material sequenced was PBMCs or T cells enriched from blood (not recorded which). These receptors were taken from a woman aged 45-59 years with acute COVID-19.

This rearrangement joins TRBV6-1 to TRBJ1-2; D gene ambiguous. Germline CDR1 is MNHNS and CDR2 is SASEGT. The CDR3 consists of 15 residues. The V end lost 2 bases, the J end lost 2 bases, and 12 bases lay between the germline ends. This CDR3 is CASSEYQRGNYGYTF. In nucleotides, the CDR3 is TGTGCCAGCAGTGAATATCAACGAGGGAACTATGGCTACACCTTC.

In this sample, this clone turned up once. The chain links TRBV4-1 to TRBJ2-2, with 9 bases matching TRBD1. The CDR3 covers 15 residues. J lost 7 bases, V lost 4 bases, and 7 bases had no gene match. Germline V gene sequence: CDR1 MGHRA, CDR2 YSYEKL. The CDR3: CASSRNRGHGGELFF. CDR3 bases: TGCGCCAGCAGCCGGAACAGGGGGCACGGCGGGGAGCTGTTTTTT.

The CDR3 DNA follows: TGCAGCGTCAGGGCCCCATACTCTGGAAACACCATATATTTT. It encodes CSVRAPYSGNTIYF. The chain is built from TRBV29-1 and TRBJ1-3, with a possible D match to TRBD1 (5 bases). CDR1 and CDR2 from the germline V gene are SQVTM and ANQGSEA. V lost 6 bases, J lost 0 bases, and 12 bases lay in between. The CDR3 totals 14 residues.

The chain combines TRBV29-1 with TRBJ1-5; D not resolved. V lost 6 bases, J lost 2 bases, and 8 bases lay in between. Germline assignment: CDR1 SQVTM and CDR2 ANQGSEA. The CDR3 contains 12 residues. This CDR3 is CSVKSGNQPQHF. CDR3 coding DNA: TGCAGCGTGAAATCGGGCAATCAGCCCCAGCATTTT. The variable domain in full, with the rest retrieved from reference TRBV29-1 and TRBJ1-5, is SAVISQKPSRDICQRGTSLTIQCQVDSQVTMMFWYRQQPGQSLTLIATANQGSEATYESGFVIDKFPISRPNLTFSTLTVSNMSPEDSSIYLCSVKSGNQPQHFGDGTRLSIL.

The CDR3 region is CASSPSGTNEQFF. CDR3 nucleotide sequence: TGTGCCAGCAGCCCTAGCGGGACCAATGAGCAGTTCTTC. The chain uses TRBV5-4 and TRBJ2-1; 9 bases are a match to TRBD2. This CDR3 has 13 residues. Trimming removed 4 bases from V and 6 bases from J; junction bases left unmatched: 2. Looked up from germline, CDR1 is SGHNT and CDR2 is YYREEE (reference sequence).

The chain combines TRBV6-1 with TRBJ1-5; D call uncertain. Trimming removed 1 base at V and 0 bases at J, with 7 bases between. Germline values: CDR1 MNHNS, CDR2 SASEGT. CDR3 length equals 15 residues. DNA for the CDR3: TGTGCCAGCAGTGAAGGGCCGTCTAGCAATCAGCCCCAGCATTTT. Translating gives CASSEGPSSNQPQHF.

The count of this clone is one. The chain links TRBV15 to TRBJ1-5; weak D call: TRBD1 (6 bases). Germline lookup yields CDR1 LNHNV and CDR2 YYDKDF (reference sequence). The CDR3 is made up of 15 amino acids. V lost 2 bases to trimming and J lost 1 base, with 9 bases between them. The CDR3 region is CATSRLQGSNQPQHF. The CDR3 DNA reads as TGTGCCACCAGCAGACTTCAGGGGAGCAATCAGCCCCAGCATTTT.

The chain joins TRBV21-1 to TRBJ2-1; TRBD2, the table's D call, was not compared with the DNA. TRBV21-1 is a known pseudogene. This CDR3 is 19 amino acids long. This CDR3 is CASSSAGTSGSSSYNEQFF. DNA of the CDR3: TGTGCCAGCAGCAGCGCCGGGACTAGCGGGAGTAGCTCCTACAATGAGCAGTTCTTC.

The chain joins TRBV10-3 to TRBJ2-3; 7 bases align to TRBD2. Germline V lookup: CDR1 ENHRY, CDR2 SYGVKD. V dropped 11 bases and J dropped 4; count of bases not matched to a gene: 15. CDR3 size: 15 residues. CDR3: CACLSGYAQADTQYF. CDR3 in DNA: TGTGCCTGTCTTAGCGGGTACGCACAGGCAGATACGCAGTATTTT.

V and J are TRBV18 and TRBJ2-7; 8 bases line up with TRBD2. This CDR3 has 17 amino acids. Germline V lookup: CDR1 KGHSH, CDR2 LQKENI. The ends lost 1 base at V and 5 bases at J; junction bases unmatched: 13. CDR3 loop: CASSPQSLSGSSNEQYF. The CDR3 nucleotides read TGTGCCAGCTCACCACAGTCCCTGAGCGGGAGTTCAAACGAGCAGTACTTC.

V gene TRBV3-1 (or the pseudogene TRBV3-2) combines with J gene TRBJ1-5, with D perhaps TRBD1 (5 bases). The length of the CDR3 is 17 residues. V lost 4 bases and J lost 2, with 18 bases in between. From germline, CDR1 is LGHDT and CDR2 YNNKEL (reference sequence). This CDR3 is CASSPEARVDGNQPQHF. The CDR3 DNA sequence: TGTGCCAGCAGCCCCGAGGCCAGGGTCGACGGCAATCAGCCCCAGCATTTT.

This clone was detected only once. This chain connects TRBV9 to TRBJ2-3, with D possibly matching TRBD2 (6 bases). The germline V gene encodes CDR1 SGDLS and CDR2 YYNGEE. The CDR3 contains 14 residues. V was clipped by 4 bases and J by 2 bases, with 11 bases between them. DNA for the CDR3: TGTGCCAGCAGCCCCCGGGGGTTCACAGATACGCAGTATTTT. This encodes CASSPRGFTDTQYF.

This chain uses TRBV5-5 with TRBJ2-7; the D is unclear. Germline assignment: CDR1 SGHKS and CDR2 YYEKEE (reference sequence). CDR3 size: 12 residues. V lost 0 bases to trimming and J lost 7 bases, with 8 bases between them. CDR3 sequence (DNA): TGTGCCAGCAGCTTGGTCTCGAGGGAGCAGTACTTC. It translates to CASSLVSREQYF.

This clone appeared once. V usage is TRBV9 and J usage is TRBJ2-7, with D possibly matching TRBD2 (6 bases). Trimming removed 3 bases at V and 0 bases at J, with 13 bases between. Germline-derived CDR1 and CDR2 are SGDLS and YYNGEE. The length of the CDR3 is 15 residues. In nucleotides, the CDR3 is TGTGCCAGCAGCGCCGCGGGATCCAGCTCCTACGAGCAGTACTTC. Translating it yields CASSAAGSSSYEQYF.

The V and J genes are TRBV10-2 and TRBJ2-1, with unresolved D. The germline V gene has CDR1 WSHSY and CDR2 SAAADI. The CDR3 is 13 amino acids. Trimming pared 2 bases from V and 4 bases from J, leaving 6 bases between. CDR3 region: CASSEPQYNEQFF. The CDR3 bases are TGCGCCAGCAGTGAGCCCCAGTACAATGAGCAGTTCTTC.

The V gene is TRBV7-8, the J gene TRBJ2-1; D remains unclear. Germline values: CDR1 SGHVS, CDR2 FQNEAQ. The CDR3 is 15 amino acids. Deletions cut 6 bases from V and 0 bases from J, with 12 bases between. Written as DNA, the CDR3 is TGTGCCAGCAGTCGCGGAGTACCCTCCTACAATGAGCAGTTCTTC. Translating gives CASSRGVPSYNEQFF. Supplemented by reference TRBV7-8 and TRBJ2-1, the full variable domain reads GAGVSQSPRYKVAKRGQDVALRCDPISGHVSLFWYQQALGQGPEFLTYFQNEAQLDKSGLPSDRFFAERPEGSVSTLKIQRTQQEDSAVYLCASSRGVPSYNEQFFGPGTRLTVL.